This TCR beta chain was captured by sequencing in a study of blood T cell repertoires in COVID-19. Study-wide context: Acute and convalescent COVID-19 specimens originated in the United States, Italy and Spain. The analysed material was cDNA or gDNA that came from T cells, B-cell-depleted T cells, or PBMCs.

In the original workflow: Cell counts per sample came from amplifying reference gene primers. This table comes from immunoSEQ multiplex PCR, and its TCRdb copy is limited to in-frame clones, with some not included. V, J and clone size reflect that table, while D and trimming were determined from the DNA. The sample contains some 75,000 clones, roughly 80% of which appear only once. Germline loops: CDR1 SGHRS, CDR2 YFSETQ. The CDR3 contains 13 residues. Trimming at V came to 4 bases and at J to 9 bases, leaving 7 bases not matched to a gene. The Seattle patients, enrolled during active infection, were followed longitudinally.

The sequence came from a man aged 50 to 60 with COVID-19, enrolled during active disease. The sample was peripheral blood. This chain joins TRBV5-1 and TRBJ2-1; 7 bases fit TRBD2. CDR3 amino acids: CASSPPGLTEQFF. The CDR3 DNA reads TGCGCCAGCAGCCCGCCGGGACTAACTGAGCAGTTCTTC.